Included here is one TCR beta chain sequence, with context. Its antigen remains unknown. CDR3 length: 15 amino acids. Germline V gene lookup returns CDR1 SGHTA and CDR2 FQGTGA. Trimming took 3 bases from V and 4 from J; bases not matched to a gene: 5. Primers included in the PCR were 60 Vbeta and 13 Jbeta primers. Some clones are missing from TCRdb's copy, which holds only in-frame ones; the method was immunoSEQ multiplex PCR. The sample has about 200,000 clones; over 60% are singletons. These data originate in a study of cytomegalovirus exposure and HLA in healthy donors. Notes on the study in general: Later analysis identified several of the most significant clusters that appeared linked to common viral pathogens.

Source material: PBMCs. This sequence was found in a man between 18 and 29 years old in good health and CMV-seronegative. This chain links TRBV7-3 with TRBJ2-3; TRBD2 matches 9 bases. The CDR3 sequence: CASSLSAGGADTQYF. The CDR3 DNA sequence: TGTGCCAGCAGCTTGAGCGCGGGGGGGGCAGATACGCAGTATTTT.